The 11 T cell receptor beta chains listed next were all sequenced from one sample in a study of blood T cells in healthy people across ages. With a J-beta primer mix and a sample-barcoded 5' primer, a second PCR ran about 7 to 11 cycles. TCRdb itself ran the 5' RACE reads through MiXCR, one entry per CDR3 protein. This table has 800,000 or so distinct CDR3 sequences, 20% to 25% appearing once. This same sample was also taken into another study, of T cells of mothers and their children.

Sequenced material: blood. The receptors shown here come from a boy younger than 18 in good health.

A few counts support this clonotype. The CDR3 loop reads CASSVGSGPYEQYF. In DNA form, the CDR3 reads TGTGCCAGCAGCGTAGGTAGCGGCCCCTACGAGCAGTACTTC. V is TRBV9 and J is TRBJ2-7; D may be TRBD2 (6 bases). The CDR3 sequence is 14 residues long. V gave up 0 bases and J gave up 2 bases, with 9 bases separating them. The V gene's germline CDR1 is SGDLS and CDR2 YYNGEE.

V and J are TRBV5-1 and TRBJ2-7; D gene ambiguous. The CDR3 sequence is 13 residues long. Trimming removed 0 bases from V and 3 bases from J, with 7 bases in between. Germline CDR1 and CDR2: SGHRS and YFSETQ. For the CDR3, the DNA is TGCGCCAGCAGCTTGGACGCTTACTACGAGCAGTACTTC. It yields the protein CASSLDAYYEQYF.

This clonotype showed up just a few times. CDR3 protein: CASSEGGPSYEQYF. The CDR3 DNA is TGTGCCAGCAGTGAGGGGGGGCCCTCCTACGAGCAGTACTTC. V gene TRBV2 combines with J gene TRBJ2-7; the D gene is possibly TRBD2 (7 bases). The CDR3 length is 14 residues. V gave up 3 bases and J gave up 0 bases, with 9 bases separating them. Per germline, CDR1 SNHLY and CDR2 FYNNEI.

In this sample, this clonotype turned up a few times. The V gene is TRBV12-3 or TRBV12-4, the J gene TRBJ2-5; D may match TRBD1 or TRBD2 (6 bases each). The J call may be wrong; the DNA end is better matched by TRBJ2-1. This CDR3 has 11 residues. As DNA, the CDR3 is TGTGCCAGCAGTTGGGGGGCAGCGCAGTTCTTC. Residues: CASSWGAAQFF.

The rearrangement joins TRBV28 to TRBJ2-7, with D hard to call. V shed 4 bases and J shed 1 base, with 14 bases lying between them. The CDR3 is made up of 15 amino acids. Germline V gene data show CDR1 as MDHEN and CDR2 as SYDVKM. CDR3 region: CASSSRWTVSYEQYF. The DNA for the CDR3 is TGTGCCAGCAGTTCCCGTTGGACCGTTTCCTACGAGCAGTACTTC.

This clonotype has more than one count but fewer than ten. The chain couples TRBV7-6 to TRBJ1-4; D unresolved. V lost 2 bases and J lost 8, with 12 bases in between. The CDR3 covers 14 residues. Germline CDR1 and CDR2: SGHVS and FNYEAQ. Here the CDR3 DNA reads TGTGCCAGCAGCTTACTCGGGTCGGGGGAAAAACTGTTTTTT. Translating it yields CASSLLGSGEKLFF.

This clonotype was seen more than once but under ten times. The genes are TRBV4-1 and TRBJ2-2; D remains ambiguous. With 1 base removed from V and 5 bases from J, the gap between germline ends came to 11 bases. Germline V gives CDR1 MGHRA, CDR2 YSYEKL. The CDR3 contains 15 residues. CDR3 residues: CASSQADGRTGELFF. CDR3 coding DNA: TGCGCCAGCAGCCAAGCAGATGGAAGGACCGGGGAGCTGTTTTTT.

Regarding this clonotype: Sequence at one end of the junction differs from germline and may be a read error. The J gene is TRBJ2-5, the V gene TRBV28, with D hard to call. The germline V gene encodes CDR1 MDHEN and CDR2 SYDVKM. The CDR3 extends over 12 amino acids. The CDR3 is CASSFLDIPPFF. CDR3 nucleotide sequence: TGTGCCAGCAGTTTTTTGGATATCCCACCGTTCTTC.

The chain is built from TRBV6-6 and TRBJ2-7, with TRBD1 identical over 7 bases. Looked up from germline, CDR1 is MNHNY and CDR2 is SVGAGI (reference sequence). The CDR3 is 16 residues long. Losses at the gene ends were 6 bases for V and 2 bases for J; bases not matched to a gene: 13. The DNA for the CDR3 is TGTGCCAGCAGCTTGATGACAGGGAAGAGCCCCTACGAGCAGTACGTC. This gives the protein CASSLMTGKSPYEQYV.

This clonotype has just a few counts. The CDR3 protein is CAWGLNSGQNNEKLFF. In DNA form, the CDR3 reads TGTGCCTGGGGACTAAATTCGGGACAGAATAATGAAAAACTGTTTTTT. The genes are TRBV30 and TRBJ1-4, with 7 bases matching TRBD1. With V trimmed by 5 bases and J by 4 bases, 13 bases remained unmatched. Germline loops: CDR1 GTSNPN, CDR2 SVGIG (reference sequence). The CDR3 is made up of 16 amino acids. The whole variable domain, filled in from reference TRBV30 and TRBJ1-4, reads SQTIHQWPATLVQPVGSPLSLECTVEGTSNPNLYWYRQAAGRGLQLLFYSVGIGQISSEVPQNLSASRPQDRQFILSSKKLLLSDSGFYLCAWGLNSGQNNEKLFFGSGTQLSVL.

This chain joins TRBV6-2 or TRBV6-3 and TRBJ2-7; 7 bases align to TRBD2. The CDR3 contains 15 residues. From germline, CDR1 is MNHEY and CDR2 SVGEGT. The trim removed 6 bases at V and 3 bases at J, leaving 11 bases unmatched. This chain's CDR3 is CASRGGPGLNYEQYF. In DNA, the CDR3 is TGTGCCAGCAGAGGCGGACCGGGACTAAACTACGAGCAGTACTTC.